The 11 T cell receptor beta chains in this list originate from one sample, sequenced in a study of blood T cell repertoires in COVID-19. Here immunoSEQ multiplex PCR was the method, and the copy in TCRdb shows in-frame clones only, minus some. The sample lists roughly 80,000 clones; around 80% were seen once. Sequenced material: peripheral blood. Every receptor here comes from a human donor in a cohort sampled during active COVID-19.

The sample holds a few counts of this clone. The J gene is TRBJ1-3, the V gene TRBV5-1; D may be TRBD1 (5 bases). Deletions cut 3 bases from V and 4 bases from J, with 8 bases between. CDR3 size: 13 residues. CDR1 is SGHRS and CDR2 is YFSETQ in the germline V gene. The CDR3 spells CASSSGGGNTIYF. CDR3 in DNA: TGCGCCAGCAGCTCCGGGGGAGGAAACACCATATATTTT.

The CDR3, as DNA: TGTGCCAGCAGTCCCACGCTCGTGCGGGACGAGTTCTTC. It yields the protein CASSPTLVRDEFF. The chain is built from TRBV6-5 and TRBJ2-1; the D gene is possibly TRBD2 (6 bases). The germline V gene has CDR1 MNHEY and CDR2 SVGAGI. The CDR3 loop spans 13 amino acids. Trimming stripped 5 bases from V and 14 bases from J, with 19 bases between.

The V call is TRBV4-2, the J call TRBJ1-6, with no clear D. Between the trimmed V and J ends, which lost 1 base and 10 bases, there was a span of 14 bases. Per the germline V gene, CDR1 is LGHNA and CDR2 is YNFKEQ. This CDR3 comprises 15 residues. The CDR3 DNA reads TGTGCCAGCAGCCAAGTCGTTTCCTCGGGATCACCCCTCCACTTT. It translates to CASSQVVSSGSPLHF.

In this sample, this clone turned up once. The chain combines TRBV11-2 with TRBJ2-7, with D possibly matching TRBD1 (5 bases). Per the germline V gene, CDR1 is SGHAT and CDR2 is FQNNGV. Deletions cut 1 base from V and 0 bases from J, with 10 bases between. This CDR3 spans 15 amino acids. CDR3 region: CASSLGQRSSYEQYF. CDR3 in DNA: TGTGCCAGCAGCTTAGGACAGAGGAGCTCCTACGAGCAGTACTTC.

The chain recombines TRBV27 with TRBJ2-7; 9 bases line up with TRBD1. The V and J ends lost 3 bases and 3 bases, in that order; junction bases with no gene match: 6. This CDR3 has 15 residues. Germline CDR1 and CDR2: MNHEY and SMNVEV (reference sequence). The DNA of the CDR3 is TGTGCCAGCAGTTTGATTGGACAGGGGATCTACGAGCAGTACTTC. It encodes CASSLIGQGIYEQYF.

The chain carries TRBV2 and TRBJ2-7; possibly TRBD2 for D (5 bases). In germline, CDR1 is SNHLY, CDR2 FYNNEI. This CDR3 spans 15 amino acids. The germline V and J ends were trimmed by 1 base and 2 bases, with 12 bases remaining between them. The CDR3 DNA sequence: TGTGCCAGCAGTGAAGGGGTTCTGCGGGCCTACGAGCAGTACTTC. Its protein is CASSEGVLRAYEQYF.

The genes are TRBV27 and TRBJ1-6, with D unresolved. This CDR3 contains 17 residues. The V gene lost 6 bases and the J gene lost 0 bases, with 15 bases spanning the gap. In germline, CDR1 is MNHEY, CDR2 SMNVEV (reference sequence). The CDR3 DNA is TGTGCCAGCAGGAAGGGAAGCGGGAGCTCCTATAATTCACCCCTCCACTTT. It encodes CASRKGSGSSYNSPLHF.

This clone appeared a single time. CDR3 region: CASSLDGGVTDTQYF. CDR3 coding DNA: TGTGCCAGCAGCTTAGATGGCGGGGTAACAGATACGCAGTATTTT. The V gene is TRBV11-2, the J gene TRBJ2-3; D might be TRBD2 (6 bases). V was pared by 0 bases and J by 3 bases, with 10 bases between. CDR1 is SGHAT, CDR2 FQNNGV, per germline. The CDR3 covers 15 residues.

CDR3 amino acids: CASSLSRGGVEQFF. CDR3 DNA: TGTGCCAGCAGCTTATCGCGCGGGGGGGTTGAGCAGTTCTTC. V is TRBV7-2 and J is TRBJ2-1, with 9 nucleotides matching TRBD2. V lost 2 bases and J lost 9; bases outside the gene matches: 5. This CDR3 is 14 amino acids long. CDR1 and CDR2 from the germline V gene are SGHTA and FQGNSA. The variable domain in full, completed from reference TRBV7-2 and TRBJ2-1, reads GAGVSQSPSNKVTEKGKDVELRCDPISGHTALYWYRQSLGQGLEFLIYFQGNSAPDKSGLPSDRFSAERTGGSVSTLTIQRTQQEDSAVYLCASSLSRGGVEQFFGPGTRLTVL.

V and J are TRBV5-1 and TRBJ2-1; 13 bases map to TRBD2. Germline CDR1 is SGHRS and CDR2 is YFSETQ. The V and J ends lost 2 bases and 7 bases, in that order; junction bases with no gene match: 3. The CDR3 has 15 residues. The CDR3 is CASSFTSGGANEQFF. The CDR3 DNA reads TGCGCCAGCAGCTTCACTAGCGGGGGGGCAAATGAGCAGTTCTTC.

The rearrangement joins TRBV28 to TRBJ2-7; a weak D match, TRBD2 (6 bases). The V end lost 11 bases, the J end lost 4 bases, and 18 bases lay between the germline ends. Germline lookup yields CDR1 MDHEN and CDR2 SYDVKM. This CDR3 has 13 amino acids. The CDR3 bases are TGTGCCGCGGGCAGGGACTCCGTTTACGAGCAGTACTTC. It is translated as CAAGRDSVYEQYF. Supplemented by reference TRBV28 and TRBJ2-7, the full variable domain reads DVKVTQSSRYLVKRTGEKVFLECVQDMDHENMFWYRQDPGLGLRLIYFSYDVKMKEKGDIPEGYSVSREKKERFSLILESASTNQTSMYLCAAGRDSVYEQYFGPGTRLTVT.